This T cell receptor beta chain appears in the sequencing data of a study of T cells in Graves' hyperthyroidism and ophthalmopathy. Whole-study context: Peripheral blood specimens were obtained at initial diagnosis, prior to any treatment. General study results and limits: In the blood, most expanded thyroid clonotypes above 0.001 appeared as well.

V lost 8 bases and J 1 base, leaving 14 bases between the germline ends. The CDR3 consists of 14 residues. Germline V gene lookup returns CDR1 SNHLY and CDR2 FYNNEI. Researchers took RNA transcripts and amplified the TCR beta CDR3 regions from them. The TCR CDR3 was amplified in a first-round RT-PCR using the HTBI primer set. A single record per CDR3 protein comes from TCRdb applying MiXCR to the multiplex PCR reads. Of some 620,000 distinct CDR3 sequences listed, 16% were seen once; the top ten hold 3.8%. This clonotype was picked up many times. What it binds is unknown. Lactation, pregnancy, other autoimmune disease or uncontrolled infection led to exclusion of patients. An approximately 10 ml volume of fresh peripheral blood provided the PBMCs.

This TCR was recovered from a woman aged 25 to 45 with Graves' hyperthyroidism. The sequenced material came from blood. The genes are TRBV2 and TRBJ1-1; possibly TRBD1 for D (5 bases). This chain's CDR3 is CASAGILQNTEAFF. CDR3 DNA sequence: TGTGCCAGCGCAGGGATCCTTCAGAACACTGAAGCTTTCTTT.